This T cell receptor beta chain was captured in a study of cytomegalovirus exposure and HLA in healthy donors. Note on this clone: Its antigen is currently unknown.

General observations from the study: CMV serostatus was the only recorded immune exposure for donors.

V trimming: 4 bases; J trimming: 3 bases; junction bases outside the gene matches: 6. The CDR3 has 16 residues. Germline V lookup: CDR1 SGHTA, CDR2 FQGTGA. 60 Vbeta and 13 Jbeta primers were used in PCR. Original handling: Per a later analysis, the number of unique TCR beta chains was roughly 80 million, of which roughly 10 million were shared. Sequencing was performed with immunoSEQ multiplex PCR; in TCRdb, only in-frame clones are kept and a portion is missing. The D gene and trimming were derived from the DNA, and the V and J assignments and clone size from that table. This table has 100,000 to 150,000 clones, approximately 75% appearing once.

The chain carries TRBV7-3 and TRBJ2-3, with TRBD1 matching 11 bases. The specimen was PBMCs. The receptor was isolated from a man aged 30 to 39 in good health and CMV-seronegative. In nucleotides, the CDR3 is TGTGCCAGCAGCTCGGACAGGGGGCGTAAAACAGATACGCAGTATTTT. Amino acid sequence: CASSSDRGRKTDTQYF.